The 28 T cell receptor beta chains below come from one sample, sequenced in a study of blood T cell repertoires in COVID-19. Assay: immunoSEQ multiplex PCR; the TCRdb copy retains only in-frame clones and omits some. The sample has fewer than 130,000 clones; over 75% are singletons. Sequenced input: peripheral blood. Every receptor here comes from an elderly woman with active or convalescent COVID-19.

This rearrangement joins TRBV7-2 to TRBJ2-5, with 7 bases aligning to TRBD1. There are 14 residues in the CDR3. V gave up 5 bases and J gave up 1 base; unmatched junction bases: 4. CDR1 is SGHTA and CDR2 is FQGNSA in the germline V gene. The chain's CDR3 is CASSTNRGQETQYF. The CDR3 DNA reads as TGTGCCAGCAGCACAAACAGGGGCCAAGAGACCCAGTACTTC.

This clone came up once. The V gene is TRBV12-3 or TRBV12-4, the J gene TRBJ1-1; D ambiguous. The CDR3 spans 13 residues. Between the trimmed V and J ends, which lost 10 bases and 0 bases, there was a span of 12 bases. The CDR3 DNA reads TGTGCCAAATCCCGGTTGATGAACACTGAAGCTTTCTTT. Translated, it gives CAKSRLMNTEAFF.

The V gene is TRBV6-1, the J gene TRBJ2-7, with D possibly being TRBD1 (5 bases). Germline values: CDR1 MNHNS, CDR2 SASEGT. Deletions cut 2 bases from V and 5 bases from J, with 7 bases between. The CDR3 runs to 12 residues. In nucleotides, the CDR3 is TGTGCCAGCAGTGAATGGGGCGACGAGCAGTACTTC. As protein: CASSEWGDEQYF.

Only one count was recorded for this clone. This rearrangement joins TRBV9 to TRBJ1-2, with D possibly matching TRBD1 (6 bases). Germline values: CDR1 SGDLS, CDR2 YYNGEE. The CDR3 is 14 amino acids. V lost 3 bases, J lost 0 bases, and 9 bases lay in between. The chain's CDR3 is CASSAGQSNYGYTF. CDR3 sequence (DNA): TGTGCCAGCAGCGCAGGACAGTCTAACTATGGCTACACCTTC.

CDR3 region: CASSVDRSYYNEQFF. CDR3 DNA: TGTGCCAGCAGCGTGGACAGATCTTACTACAATGAGCAGTTCTTC. The chain links TRBV7-3 to TRBJ2-1; TRBD1 might be the D (6 bases). Germline-derived CDR1 and CDR2 are SGHTA and FQGTGA. CDR3 length: 15 residues. V was cut by 5 bases and J by 3 bases, with 14 bases left in between.

This clone was counted many times. This chain's CDR3 is CASSQGLNYNEQFF. The CDR3, as DNA: TGTGCCAGCAGTCAGGGACTAAACTACAATGAGCAGTTCTTC. The chain employs TRBV6-5 and TRBJ2-1; 7 nucleotides match TRBD2. Germline V gene lookup returns CDR1 MNHEY and CDR2 SVGAGI. J gave up 3 bases and V 5 bases, and 4 bases lay outside the gene matches. The CDR3 contains 14 residues.

This chain joins TRBV28 and TRBJ2-3, with TRBD2 identical over 10 bases. Trimming cost V 7 bases and J 0 bases; bases outside gene matches: 13. CDR1 is MDHEN, CDR2 SYDVKM, per germline. The CDR3 consists of 18 residues. CDR3 residues: CASTQLGLAGVSTDTQYF. The CDR3 DNA sequence: TGTGCCAGCACCCAATTAGGGCTAGCGGGGGTTAGCACAGATACGCAGTATTTT.

This clone was counted a single time. This chain joins TRBV11-3 and TRBJ2-7; possibly TRBD2 for D (5 bases). This CDR3 has 15 amino acids. V was clipped by 0 bases and J by 5 bases, with 14 bases between them. Germline CDR1 SGHNT, CDR2 YENEEA. The CDR3 DNA is TGTGCCAGCAGCTTAGAAGGAGGCCCTGGGGACGAGCAGTACTTC. This sequence encodes CASSLEGGPGDEQYF. Together with reference TRBV11-3 and TRBJ2-7, the CDR3 gives the full variable domain: EAGVVQSPRYKIIEKKQPVAFWCNPISGHNTLYWYLQNLGQGPELLIRYENEEAVDDSQLPKDRFSAERLKGVDSTLKIQPAELGDSAVYLCASSLEGGPGDEQYFGPGTRLTVT.

The chain links TRBV19 to TRBJ2-1; TRBD2 aligns across 13 bases. The CDR3 loop spans 15 amino acids. J lost 9 bases, V lost 7 bases, and 9 bases had no gene match. Germline CDR1 and CDR2: LNHDA and SQIVND (reference sequence). CDR3 protein: CASTPTSGRAREQFF. In DNA form, the CDR3 reads TGTGCCAGTACCCCCACTAGCGGGAGGGCTCGTGAGCAGTTCTTC.

The V gene is TRBV5-1, the J gene TRBJ2-5; tentatively, D is TRBD2 (6 bases). The CDR3 sequence is 15 residues long. Trimming removed 0 bases at V and 2 bases at J, with 11 bases between. CDR1 and CDR2 (germline): SGHRS, YFSETQ. CDR3 sequence (DNA): TGCGCCAGCAGCTTGGCGGTAGCGGTACAAGAGACCCAGTACTTC. This codes for CASSLAVAVQETQYF.

The chain employs TRBV18 and TRBJ2-7, with TRBD1 matching over 9 bases. V shed 6 bases, J shed 3 bases, and the junction held 3 bases outside the gene matches. CDR3 length: 13 amino acids. Germline V gene data show CDR1 as KGHSH and CDR2 as LQKENI. The CDR3 reads CASSSTGGYEQYF. The DNA for the CDR3 is TGTGCCAGCTCTTCGACAGGGGGCTACGAGCAGTACTTC. The whole variable domain, remainder taken from reference TRBV18 and TRBJ2-7, is NAGVMQNPRHLVRRRGQEARLRCSPMKGHSHVYWYRQLPEEGLKFMVYLQKENIIDESGMPKERFSAEFPKEGPSILRIQQVVRGDSAAYFCASSSTGGYEQYFGPGTRLTVT.

This clone was counted ten times or more. The chain employs TRBV7-9 and TRBJ2-7; 11 bases line up with TRBD2. Germline V CDR1 and CDR2: SEHNR, FQNEAQ (reference sequence). The J segment lost 7 bases and the V segment lost 3 bases, leaving 5 bases of the junction unmatched. This CDR3 spans 14 amino acids. The chain's CDR3 is CASSFTSGSGEQYF. CDR3 nucleotide sequence: TGTGCCAGCAGCTTCACTAGCGGGAGCGGTGAGCAGTACTTC.

The CDR3 DNA follows: TGCGCCAGCAGCAGCGGACAGCCAGGTCAAGAGACCCAGTACTTC. Translated: CASSSGQPGQETQYF. This chain uses TRBV5-1 with TRBJ2-5; possibly TRBD1 for D (6 bases). Germline-derived CDR1 and CDR2 are SGHRS and YFSETQ. V shed 4 bases and J shed 2 bases, with 15 bases lying between them. The CDR3 runs to 15 residues. Full variable domain (rest looked up from reference TRBV5-1 and TRBJ2-5): KAGVTQTPRYLIKTRGQQVTLSCSPISGHRSVSWYQQTPGQGLQFLFEYFSETQRNKGNFPGRFSGRQFSNSRSEMNVSTLELGDSALYLCASSSGQPGQETQYFGPGTRLLVL.

This chain links TRBV5-4 with TRBJ2-7; a weak D match, TRBD1 (6 bases). There are 16 residues in the CDR3. Germline CDR1 and CDR2: SGHNT and YYREEE (reference sequence). V lost 0 bases to trimming and J lost 0 bases, with 13 bases between them. The DNA for the CDR3 is TGTGCCAGCAGCTTGGTGAACAGGGTAAACTCCTACGAGCAGTACTTC. Its protein is CASSLVNRVNSYEQYF.

The CDR3, as DNA: TGTGCCACCAGCCACAAGGACAGGGACCCCTTAAACATTCAGTACTTC. This gives the protein CATSHKDRDPLNIQYF. The V gene is TRBV15, the J gene TRBJ2-4; TRBD1 matches at 8 bases. CDR3 size: 16 residues. With 5 bases clipped from V and 6 bases from J, the junction kept 12 bases outside the gene matches. Germline lookup yields CDR1 LNHNV and CDR2 YYDKDF (reference sequence). The variable domain in full, with the rest retrieved from reference TRBV15 and TRBJ2-4, is DAMVIQNPRYQVTQFGKPVTLSCSQTLNHNVMYWYQQKSSQAPKLLFHYYDKDFNNEADTPDNFQSRRPNTSFCFLDIRSPGLGDTAMYLCATSHKDRDPLNIQYFGAGTRLSVL.

The genes are TRBV4-3 and TRBJ2-7; possibly TRBD1 for D (5 bases). Germline loops: CDR1 LGHNA, CDR2 YSLEER. V gave up 1 base and J gave up 0 bases, with 7 bases separating them. The CDR3 is 14 residues long. The CDR3 loop is CASSQAGFSYEQYF. DNA of the CDR3: TGCGCCAGCAGCCAAGCAGGGTTCTCCTACGAGCAGTACTTC.

The rearrangement uses TRBV7-3 and TRBJ1-1, with TRBD1 identical over 9 bases. The CDR3 spans 18 residues. The V segment lost 1 base and the J segment 3 bases; nucleotides outside the gene matches: 12. Germline loops: CDR1 SGHTA, CDR2 FQGTGA. In DNA form, the CDR3 reads TGTGCCAGCAGCTTAATCCCCACGGACAGGGGATTAGACACTGAAGCTTTCTTT. Translation: CASSLIPTDRGLDTEAFF.

This clone was picked up a small number of times. This chain joins TRBV27 and TRBJ2-2, with 10 bases identical to TRBD2. Germline V gene data show CDR1 as MNHEY and CDR2 as SMNVEV (reference sequence). This CDR3 comprises 18 residues. Trimming took 5 bases from V and 1 from J; bases not matched to a gene: 10. Written as DNA, the CDR3 is TGTGCCAGCAGTCCCGGACACGGACTAGCGGTGAACACCGGGGAGCTGTTTTTT. It translates to CASSPGHGLAVNTGELFF.

V usage is TRBV27 and J usage is TRBJ2-7; TRBD2 is a possible D gene (6 bases). The germline gives CDR1 MNHEY, CDR2 SMNVEV (reference sequence). There are 19 residues in the CDR3. V dropped 1 base and J dropped 4 bases, with 26 bases sitting between them. The CDR3 loop reads CASSLLLQTSRGSRYEQYF. The CDR3 DNA follows: TGTGCCAGCAGTTTATTGCTCCAAACCTCTCGGGGGAGTCGGTACGAGCAGTACTTC.

This chain joins TRBV9 and TRBJ2-3; 8 bases are shared with TRBD2. The germline CDR1 and CDR2 sequences are SGDLS and YYNGEE. This CDR3 has 16 residues. With V trimmed by 3 bases and J by 6 bases, 12 bases remained unmatched. The CDR3 here is CASSEPGTRGRDTQYF. Written as DNA, the CDR3 is TGTGCCAGCAGCGAACCCGGGACTAGAGGTCGGGATACGCAGTATTTT.

This chain links TRBV5-6 with TRBJ1-3; tentatively, D is TRBD1 (6 bases). V lost 6 bases, J lost 2 bases, and 12 bases lay in between. Germline V CDR1 and CDR2: SGHDT, YYEEEE. The CDR3 has 14 residues. The CDR3 nucleotides read TGTGCCAGCAACTACAGGGTCCCTGGAAACACCATATATTTT. This gives the protein CASNYRVPGNTIYF.

The V gene is TRBV20-1, the J gene TRBJ2-1, with TRBD1 as a possible D gene (6 bases). The V gene lost 3 bases and the J gene lost 7 bases, with 22 bases spanning the gap. The CDR3 runs 16 residues. From germline, CDR1 is DFQATT and CDR2 SNEGSKA (reference sequence). The CDR3 sequence: CSASGPNSGVINEQFF. The DNA for the CDR3 is TGCAGTGCTAGTGGGCCGAATTCAGGGGTTATAAATGAGCAGTTCTTC.

The rearrangement links TRBV7-3 to TRBJ2-7; 13 nucleotides match TRBD2. CDR1 is SGHTA, CDR2 FQGTGA, per germline. CDR3 length equals 15 residues. The trim removed 6 bases at V and 6 bases at J, leaving 8 bases unmatched. The CDR3 region is CASSRTSGSFSEQYF. CDR3 nucleotide sequence: TGTGCCAGCAGTCGGACTAGCGGGAGCTTCAGCGAGCAGTACTTC.

This chain joins TRBV6-5 and TRBJ2-2; D is undetermined. V gave up 6 bases and J gave up 2 bases, with 4 bases separating them. The CDR3 has 12 amino acids. Germline loops: CDR1 MNHEY, CDR2 SVGAGI. The CDR3 coding sequence is TGTGCCAGCAGAAGCAACACCGGGGAGCTGTTTTTT. It is translated as CASRSNTGELFF.

The V call is TRBV15, the J call TRBJ1-6; D gene unclear. This CDR3 contains 15 residues. Germline lookup yields CDR1 LNHNV and CDR2 YYDKDF (reference sequence). With 0 bases removed from V and 6 bases from J, the gap between germline ends came to 9 bases. The CDR3 sequence: CATSRDRGTNSPLHF. CDR3 in DNA: TGTGCCACCAGCAGAGATCGGGGTACTAATTCACCCCTCCACTTT.

The chain has TRBV5-1 and TRBJ2-2; 7 nucleotides line up with TRBD2. The CDR3 is made up of 14 amino acids. Trimming took 10 bases from V and 0 from J; bases not matched to a gene: 6. Germline CDR1 and CDR2: SGHRS and YFSETQ. The CDR3 here is CAATSDPNTGELFF. CDR3 DNA sequence: TGCGCCGCCACTAGCGACCCGAACACCGGGGAGCTGTTTTTT.

This clone counts as large. The rearrangement joins TRBV4-3 to TRBJ2-7; 8 nucleotides match TRBD2. Germline V gene sequence: CDR1 LGHNA, CDR2 YSLEER. The CDR3 is made up of 15 amino acids. With 3 bases clipped from V and 4 bases from J, the junction kept 8 bases outside the gene matches. The CDR3 bases are TGCGCCAGCAGCCAGGTTTCGGGACTAGGATACGAGCAGTACTTC. Its translation: CASSQVSGLGYEQYF.

The chain uses TRBV7-9 and TRBJ2-1; 8 positions match TRBD2. The V and J ends lost 5 bases and 14 bases, in that order; junction bases with no gene match: 17. The CDR3 length is 15 residues. Germline CDR1 is SEHNR and CDR2 is FQNEAQ (reference sequence). The CDR3 DNA sequence: TGTGCCAGCAGCCCGGGTTTAACGGGACTAGTTGTTGAGTTCTTC. It is translated as CASSPGLTGLVVEFF.